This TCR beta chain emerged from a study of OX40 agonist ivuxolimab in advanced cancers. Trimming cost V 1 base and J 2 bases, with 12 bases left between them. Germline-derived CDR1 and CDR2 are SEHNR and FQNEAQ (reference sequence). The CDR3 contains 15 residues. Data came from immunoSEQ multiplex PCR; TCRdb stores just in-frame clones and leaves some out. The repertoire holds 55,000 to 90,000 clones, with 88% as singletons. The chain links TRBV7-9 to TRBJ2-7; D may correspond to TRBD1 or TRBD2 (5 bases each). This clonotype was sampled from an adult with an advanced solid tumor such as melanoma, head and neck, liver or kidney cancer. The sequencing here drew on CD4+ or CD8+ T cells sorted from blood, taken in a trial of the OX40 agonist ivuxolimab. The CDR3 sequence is CASSLGDGTTYEQYF. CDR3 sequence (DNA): TGTGCCAGCAGCTTAGGGGACGGGACGACCTACGAGCAGTACTTC. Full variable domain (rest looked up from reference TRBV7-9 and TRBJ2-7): DTGVSQNPRHKITKRGQNVTFRCDPISEHNRLYWYRQTLGQGPEFLTYFQNEAQLEKSRLLSDRFSAERPKGSFSTLEIQRTEQGDSAMYLCASSLGDGTTYEQYFGPGTRLTVT.